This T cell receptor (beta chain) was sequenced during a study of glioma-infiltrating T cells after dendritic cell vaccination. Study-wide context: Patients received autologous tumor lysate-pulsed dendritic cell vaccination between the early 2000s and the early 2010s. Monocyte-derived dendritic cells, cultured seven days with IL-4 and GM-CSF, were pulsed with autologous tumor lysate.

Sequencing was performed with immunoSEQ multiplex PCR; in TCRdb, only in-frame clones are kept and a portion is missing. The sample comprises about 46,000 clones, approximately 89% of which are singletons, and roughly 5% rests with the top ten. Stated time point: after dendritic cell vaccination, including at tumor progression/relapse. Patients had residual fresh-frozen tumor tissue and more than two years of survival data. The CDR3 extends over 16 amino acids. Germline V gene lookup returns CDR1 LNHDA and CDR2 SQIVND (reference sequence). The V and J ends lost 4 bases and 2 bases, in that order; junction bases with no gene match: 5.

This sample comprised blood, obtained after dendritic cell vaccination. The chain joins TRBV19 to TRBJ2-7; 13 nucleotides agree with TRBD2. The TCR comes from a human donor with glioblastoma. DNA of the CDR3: TGTGCCAGTAGTACCAAACTAGCGGGAGGGACCTACGAGCAGTACTTC. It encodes CASSTKLAGGTYEQYF.